This T cell receptor beta chain derives from a study of blood T cell repertoires in COVID-19. As for the study in general: Collection of acute and convalescent COVID-19 samples took place in the United States, Italy and Spain. PBMCs, B-cell-depleted T cells, or T cells provided the cDNA or gDNA that made up the material.

The CDR3 runs to 15 residues. Germline assignment: CDR1 SNHLY and CDR2 FYNNEI. Germline trimming cut 8 bases from V and 5 bases from J; bases unmatched to any gene: 7. The authors' processing: Amplification with reference gene primers provided the estimates of nucleated cell counts. Data came from immunoSEQ multiplex PCR; TCRdb stores just in-frame clones and leaves some out. For V, J and clone size, that table is used; D and trimming come from the DNA. The table includes 650,000 to 800,000 clones, more than 80% detected once. Sequenced input: peripheral blood. The chain joins TRBV2 to TRBJ1-6, with TRBD1 matching 9 bases. The sequence derives from a woman aged 18 to 35 with acute or convalescent COVID-19. CDR3 amino acids: CASHGQGRNNSPLHF. CDR3 DNA sequence: TGTGCCAGCCACGGACAGGGGCGGAATAATTCACCCCTCCACTTT. Variable domain in full (rest from reference TRBV2 and TRBJ1-6): EPEVTQTPSHQVTQMGQEVILRCVPISNHLYFYWYRQILGQKVEFLVSFYNNEISEKSEIFDDQFSVERPDGSNFTLKIRSTKLEDSAMYFCASHGQGRNNSPLHFGNGTRLTVT.